The following is a TCR beta chain sequence with its context. The sample belongs to a study of blood T cell repertoires in COVID-19. Study details: Specimens from acute and convalescent COVID-19 originated in the United States, Italy and Spain. PBMCs, B-cell-depleted T cells, or T cells provided the cDNA or gDNA that made up the material.

Participants came from about 23 US areas, aged about 18 to 90 years. Membership in each cohort depended on participant-reported clinical history. In germline, CDR1 is LGHDT, CDR2 YNNKEL (reference sequence). This CDR3 comprises 15 residues. Trimming removed 0 bases at V and 5 bases at J, with 13 bases between. This table comes from immunoSEQ multiplex PCR, and its TCRdb copy is limited to in-frame clones, with some not included. This table holds approximately 81,000 clones, 85% to 90% found once. The sequenced material came from PBMCs or T cells enriched from blood (not recorded which). The gene calls are TRBV3-1 (or the pseudogene TRBV3-2) and TRBJ2-5; unclear D gene. The sequence was collected from a woman aged 50 to 65 with acute COVID-19. Here the CDR3 DNA reads TGTGCCAGCAGCCAAGATACTTCCTCCGGTGAGACCCAGTACTTC. This sequence encodes CASSQDTSSGETQYF.